This is a list of T cell receptor beta chains from one sample in a study of T cells of healthy individuals. Each CDR3 protein is one row after TCRdb ran MiXCR on the 5' RACE reads. This repertoire shows around 100,000 distinct CDR3 sequences, around 17% found once; its top ten account for 6.2%. The source is a human donor in good health. CDR3s include the opening cysteine and the closing phenylalanine or tryptophan. A D gene is named only where the DNA matches it firmly. The size field is filled for only some rows; it gives once, few, many or a size class.

V	D	J	size	DNA	CDR3
TRBV3-1	TRBD2	TRBJ2-1	medium-sized	TGTGCCAGCAGCTTCACTAGCGGGAACAATGAGCAGTTCTTC	CASSFTSGNNEQFF
TRBV27	TRBD2	TRBJ2-7	many	TGTGCCAGCAGTTCTGGCGGGGGCTACGAGCAGTACTTC	CASSSGGGYEQYF
TRBV4-2	-	TRBJ1-3	few	TGTGCCAGCAGCCGTGAGCAGGGAGAAGGAAACACCATATATTTT	CASSREQGEGNTIYF
TRBV6-5	-	TRBJ1-5	-	TGTGCCAGCCGGGAAACCCAGCCCCAGCATTTT	CASRETQPQHF
TRBV6-6	-	TRBJ1-1	many	TGTGCCAGCAGTTACTCGAAGGACACTGAAGCTTTCTTT	CASSYSKDTEAFF
TRBV12-3/TRBV12-4	-	TRBJ2-7	-	TGTGCCAGCAGTTTTGGGGCAGACCTCTACGAGCAGTACTTC	CASSFGADLYEQYF
TRBV4-2	-	TRBJ2-3	-	TGTGCCAGCAGCCAAGATCCCATCACAGATACGCAGTATTTT	CASSQDPITDTQYF
TRBV4-1	TRBD2	TRBJ2-5	-	TGCGCCAGCAGCCGATCAGGACTAGAAGAGACCCAGTACTTC	CASSRSGLEETQYF
TRBV5-1	-	TRBJ2-5	many	TGCGCCAGCAGCTTGTCCTCCGAGACCCAGTACTTC	CASSLSSETQYF
TRBV19	TRBD2	TRBJ2-1	-	TGTGCCAGTAGTATAGGAGGAACCGGGAGGGCCATCAATGAGCAGTTCTTC	CASSIGGTGRAINEQFF
TRBV24-1	-	TRBJ2-1	-	TGTGCCACCAGTGACCGACAGGGAGGCTTTGGCAATGAGCAGTTCTTC	CATSDRQGGFGNEQFF
TRBV20-1	TRBD1	TRBJ2-4	many	TGCAGTGCTAGTGAGGGGGCCTTGGCCAAAAACATTCAGTACTTC	CSASEGALAKNIQYF
TRBV18	TRBD1	TRBJ1-5	-	TGTGCCAGCTCACCGAGAGGGACAGGGGGCGATCAGCCCCAGCATTTT	CASSPRGTGGDQPQHF
TRBV2	TRBD2	TRBJ2-2	-	TGTGCCAGCAGTTTTAGCGGGGGGGCCTGGACCGGGGAGCTGTTTTTT	CASSFSGGAWTGELFF